The T cell receptor beta chain described here comes from a study of regulatory T cells in long-lasting Graves disease (TCRdb year 2021). In terms of the full investigation: Antithyroid drugs had been taken for less than 3 months by newly diagnosed Graves' disease patients. Persistent Graves' disease patients were compared with newly diagnosed Graves' disease patients by peripheral blood TCR sequencing and RNA sequencing. The study took place in China and was registered as a clinical trial. TCR sequencing covered some 13 persistent and around 20 newly diagnosed Graves' disease patients, around 35 samples in total.

Taken with the paper, the label for time point translates to: newly diagnosed GD, antithyroid drugs for less than 3 months. For both TCR sequencing and RNA sequencing, RNA was extracted from PBMCs using TRIzol. Graves' disease was diagnosed according to American Thyroid Association guidelines. The patients came from an endocrinology department in Xi'an, China. Each patient gave about 10 milliliters of peripheral blood, collected in an EDTA anticoagulant tube. PBMCs were isolated by Ficoll Paque Plus density gradient separation without further T cell sorting. An Agilent 2100 Bioanalyzer and agarose gel were used to assess RNA quality, and a NanoDrop 2000 was used to measure RNA concentration. Many counts were recorded for this clonotype. Its antigen remains unidentified. No base-level quality is on record; no much larger clone is a single base apart. The library was made by multiplex PCR. Sequencing was performed on an Illumina HiSeq 4000. TCR beta libraries were built with iRepertoire HTBI primers and Arm-PCR amplification of CDR3 regions. Before sequencing, the PCR products underwent gel purification. The paper's processing steps were these. A total of 62 TRBV and some 15 TRBJ segments were identified across samples and were used for gene usage analysis of CDR3 amino acid clonotypes. COPE and FqMerger were used to merge the filtered high-quality paired reads into contigs. Contigs were aligned with BLAST to IMGT TRBV, TRBD and TRBJ reference genes, and CDR3 was defined per IMGT. Any clonotype with a frequency above 0.1% was counted as a highly expanded clone. Shannon entropy served as the measure of repertoire diversity, while the Gini coefficient captured V-J evenness. Public clonotypes were defined as clonotypes shared by more than one individual. TCRdb reprocessing: public reads trimmed at Q25 with fastp, clones called with MiXCR, in-frame beta chains kept. Every distinct CDR3 protein forms one entry, paired with its most common genes and DNA. V and J calls and clone size were set by TCRdb, not the authors. The sample table lists roughly 560,000 distinct CDR3 sequences, around 12% of them with a count of one. The ten largest clones take up roughly 8.2% of the sample.

Paper-wide results and their limitations: Preferential use of TRBV28, TRBJ1-2 and TRBJ2-5 was observed in persistent disease, whereas TRBV20-1 and TRBJ2-1 were favored in newly diagnosed disease. Peripheral blood alone was examined, since thyroid tissue, which constituted the primary lesion, could not be accessed. Sequencing and analysis were limited to the TCR beta chain. More public clonotypes were shared among persistent patients (roughly 2,700) than among newly diagnosed patients (roughly 1,000). Persistent Graves' disease patients showed lower TCR Shannon entropy and fewer highly expanded clones than newly diagnosed patients, suggesting clonal expansion. The authors noted that the small sample size was a limitation that may lower accuracy.

V lost 6 bases and J lost 5 bases, and the count of bases not matched to a germline gene is 9. CDR3 length: 15 amino acids, cysteine to phenylalanine. Kept here is only the CDR3 DNA, which spans 45 bases and is read in frame from base 1. The germline V gene gives CDR1 as MDHEN and CDR2 as SYDVKM. These data were likewise used in another study, on T cells in Graves' hyperthyroidism and ophthalmopathy. From that second study: Graves' hyperthyroidism was defined as stable when no progression to ophthalmopathy occurred over 18 months of follow-up. Hyperthyroidism patients were newly diagnosed, with disease duration under 2 months, and aged 18 to 65 years. The study excluded patients with uncontrolled infections, other autoimmune diseases, pregnancy or lactation. Diagnoses were established on the basis of clinical symptoms, serum thyroxine and TRAb, thyroid ultrasound, and orbital computed tomography. For the first round of RT-PCR on the TCR CDR3, the HTBI primer set was used together with the Qiagen OneStep RT-PCR kit. Blood samples also contained most of the expanded thyroid clonotypes (frequency above 0.001), which suggests that blood repertoires may reflect thyroid immune responses. In cross-validation, a model built on a 13 V-J signature told ophthalmopathy apart from stable hyperthyroidism with approximately 90% sensitivity and around 81% specificity, and in testing the same model reached 80%/75%. In validation, progression to ophthalmopathy was predicted by the model with nearly 71% sensitivity and 72.22% specificity, a median of around 5.9 months before onset. To identify distinguishing TCR V-J signatures, a discovery cohort of some 100 patients was used, comprising approximately 40 with Graves' ophthalmopathy and 57 with stable Graves' hyperthyroidism. Prospective prediction of ophthalmopathy was tested in an independent validation cohort consisting of about 19 hyperthyroidism patients and some 15 patients who later progressed to ophthalmopathy. For training and testing, the 100 or so patients in the discovery cohort were randomly divided in a 7:3 ratio. The study also compared thyroid tissue and blood T-cell repertoires from about six Graves' hyperthyroidism patients. Once sampling was done, hyperthyroidism patients were given methimazole at a starting dose of 30 mg daily, whereas ophthalmopathy patients were given high-dose intravenous methylprednisolone. The libraries were constructed in a second round of multiplex PCR and then size-selected and purified. Sequencing of the libraries was done on an Illumina HiSeq2000 using paired-end 100 bp reads. Raw data were processed with SOAPnuke, discarding reads with adapters, uncalled bases, mean Phred below 15, or no exact constant-primer or identifier match. COPE v1.2.5 was used to merge high-quality paired reads, and clonotypes were defined as unique nucleotide sequences. Clonotypes were aligned to IMGT TRBV, TRBD and TRBJ reference segments using MiTCR v1.1. Only V-J combinations with frequency above 0.0001, covering about 99% of repertoires, were analysed. A TCS score was defined as the ratio between F50 (clonal expansion) and ExV (chaos), using BLOSUM62-based TCRdist between CDR3 peptides within each V-J. Welch's t-statistics and random forest reduced some 510 V-J features to 10 to 15, which were used in a naive Bayes classifier (R e1071). No statistical method was used to fix the sample size in advance, and group allocation was not hidden from the investigators. The paper describes TCR Vbeta CDR3 sequencing of more than 120 peripheral blood samples, made up of roughly 40 ophthalmopathy patients, 70 to 75 hyperthyroidism patients and 17 progressor patients.

The sample consisted of peripheral blood mononuclear cells (PBMCs), taken at new diagnosis, from a patient treated with antithyroid drugs. This receptor was obtained from a woman aged 25 to 45 with Graves disease. Donor details come from another sample of the same person, matched by shared clones. This chain joins TRBV28 to TRBJ2-7, with 11 bases in between that match TRBD2. CDR3 region: CASSQTSGRKNEQYF. At the DNA level, the sequence is TGTGCCAGCAGCCAAACTAGCGGGAGAAAGAACGAGCAGTACTTC. The CDR3, completed at both ends by the reference TRBV28 and TRBJ2-7 genes, gives the full variable domain DVKVTQSSRYLVKRTGEKVFLECVQDMDHENMFWYRQDPGLGLRLIYFSYDVKMKEKGDIPEGYSVSREKKERFSLILESASTNQTSMYLCASSQTSGRKNEQYFGPGTRLTVT.